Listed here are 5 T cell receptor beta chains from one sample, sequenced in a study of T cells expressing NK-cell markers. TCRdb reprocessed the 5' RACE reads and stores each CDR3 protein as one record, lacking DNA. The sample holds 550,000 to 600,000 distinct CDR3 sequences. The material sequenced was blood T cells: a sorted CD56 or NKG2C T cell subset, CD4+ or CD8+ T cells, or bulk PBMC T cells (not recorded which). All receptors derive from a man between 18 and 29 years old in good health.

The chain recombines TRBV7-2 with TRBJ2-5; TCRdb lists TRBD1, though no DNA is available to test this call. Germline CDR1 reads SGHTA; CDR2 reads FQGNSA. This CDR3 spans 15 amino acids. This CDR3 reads CASHRGQDFKETQYF.

CDR3 sequence reads: CASSLTEVTGTAYNEQFF. This chain joins TRBV7-8 and TRBJ2-1; TCRdb lists TRBD1, though no DNA is available to test this call. Looked up from germline, CDR1 is SGHVS and CDR2 is FQNEAQ. The CDR3 is made up of 18 amino acids.

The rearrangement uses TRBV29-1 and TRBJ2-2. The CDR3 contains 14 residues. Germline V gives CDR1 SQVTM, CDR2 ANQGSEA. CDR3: CSGLEDTNTGELFF.

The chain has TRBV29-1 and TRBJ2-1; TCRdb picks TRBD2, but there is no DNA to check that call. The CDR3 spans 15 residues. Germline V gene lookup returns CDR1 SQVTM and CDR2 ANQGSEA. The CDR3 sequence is CSDGWTSGDYNEQFF.

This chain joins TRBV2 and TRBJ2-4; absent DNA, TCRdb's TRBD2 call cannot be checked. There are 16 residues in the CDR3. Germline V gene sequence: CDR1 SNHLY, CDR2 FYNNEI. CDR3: CASTSPGRVGKNIQYF.